These 30 T cell receptor beta chains came from one sample sequenced in a study of blood T cell repertoires in COVID-19. Method: immunoSEQ multiplex PCR; TCRdb's copy keeps in-frame clones and lacks some. The data show hundreds of thousands of clones, approximately 86% seen once. Sequenced: PBMCs or T cells enriched from blood (not recorded which). The receptors were sampled from a middle-aged woman with acute COVID-19.

In this sample, this clone turned up a few times. This sequence joins TRBV6-2 or TRBV6-3 and TRBJ2-2, with 10 bases fitting TRBD2. V gave up 6 bases and J gave up 1 base; unmatched junction bases: 5. The germline gives CDR1 MNHEY, CDR2 SVGEGT. The CDR3 runs to 16 residues. CDR3 sequence (DNA): TGTGCCAGCAGCCAAGGACTAGCGGAGAACACCGGGGAGCTGTTTTTT. Amino acids: CASSQGLAENTGELFF.

The genes are TRBV20-1 and TRBJ2-7, with TRBD2 as a possible D gene (5 bases). Trimming left V 7 bases short and J 6 bases short, with 13 bases between. The CDR3 loop spans 11 amino acids. Germline CDR1 DFQATT, CDR2 SNEGSKA (reference sequence). CDR3 sequence reads: CSVRVGPEQYF. CDR3 DNA: TGCAGTGTGCGGGTGGGTCCCGAGCAGTACTTC.

This sequence joins TRBV2 and TRBJ2-5; tentative D call: TRBD1 (6 bases). With 3 bases removed from V and 2 bases from J, the gap between germline ends came to 10 bases. CDR1 is SNHLY, CDR2 FYNNEI, per germline. This CDR3 spans 14 amino acids. The CDR3, as DNA: TGTGCCAGCAGTGAGTACGGACAGCAAGAGACCCAGTACTTC. Its translation is CASSEYGQQETQYF.

The J gene is TRBJ1-6, the V gene TRBV5-4, with D unclear. Deletions cut 0 bases from V and 8 bases from J, with 6 bases between. Germline CDR1 is SGHNT and CDR2 is YYREEE (reference sequence). The CDR3 is made up of 13 amino acids. This chain's CDR3 is CASSLERDSPLHF. The CDR3, as DNA: TGTGCCAGCAGCTTGGAGAGGGATTCACCCCTCCACTTT. The variable domain in full, with the rest retrieved from reference TRBV5-4 and TRBJ1-6, is ETGVTQSPTHLIKTRGQQVTLRCSSQSGHNTVSWYQQALGQGPQFIFQYYREEENGRGNFPPRFSGLQFPNYSSELNVNALELDDSALYLCASSLERDSPLHFGNGTRLTVT.

Comment on this clone: This sample also contains other DNA sequences that code for the same CDR3. V and J are TRBV19 and TRBJ1-2; 12 bases fit TRBD1. CDR1 is LNHDA, CDR2 SQIVND, per germline (reference sequence). This CDR3 has 16 amino acids. The J segment lost 4 bases and the V segment lost 4 bases, leaving 7 bases of the junction unmatched. CDR3 in amino acids: CASSTDRDRGLYGYTF. In nucleotides, the CDR3 is TGTGCCAGTAGTACTGACCGGGACAGGGGGCTCTATGGCTACACCTTC. Filled out from reference TRBV19 and TRBJ1-2, the complete variable domain reads DGGITQSPKYLFRKEGQNVTLSCEQNLNHDAMYWYRQDPGQGLRLIYYSQIVNDFQKGDIAEGYSVSREKKESFPLTVTSAQKNPTAFYLCASSTDRDRGLYGYTFGSGTRLTVV.

This chain links TRBV5-4 with TRBJ1-2, with D possibly TRBD1 on 6 matching bases. Trimming removed 0 bases from V and 6 bases from J, with 9 bases in between. CDR3 length: 13 residues. Germline CDR1 reads SGHNT; CDR2 reads YYREEE (reference sequence). The CDR3 protein is CASSLGTVDGYTF. CDR3 nucleotides: TGTGCCAGCAGCTTGGGGACAGTCGATGGCTACACCTTC.

V is TRBV19 and J is TRBJ1-6; tentatively, D is TRBD1 (5 bases). The CDR3 runs 13 residues. V was pared by 4 bases and J by 11 bases, with 12 bases between. Germline values: CDR1 LNHDA, CDR2 SQIVND (reference sequence). The CDR3 spells CASSRQGYPPLHF. Here the CDR3 DNA reads TGTGCCAGTAGTAGGCAGGGATATCCACCCCTCCACTTT.

The table lists this clone with a count of one. This chain joins TRBV9 and TRBJ2-2, with 8 bases matching TRBD2. V was clipped by 0 bases and J by 4 bases; unmatched bases: 5. The CDR3 spans 16 residues. Germline CDR1 is SGDLS and CDR2 is YYNGEE. Here the CDR3 reads CASSVAGGPGTGELFF. The CDR3 region has the DNA TGTGCCAGCAGCGTAGCGGGGGGGCCGGGCACCGGGGAGCTGTTTTTT. Full variable domain (outside the CDR3, taken from reference TRBV9 and TRBJ2-2): DSGVTQTPKHLITATGQRVTLRCSPRSGDLSVYWYQQSLDQGLQFLIQYYNGEERAKGNILERFSAQQFPDLHSELNLSSLELGDSALYFCASSVAGGPGTGELFFGEGSRLTVL.

This chain connects TRBV15 to TRBJ2-1; 8 bases match TRBD2. The V and J ends lost 2 bases and 15 bases, in that order; junction bases with no gene match: 15. Germline V gene lookup returns CDR1 LNHNV and CDR2 YYDKDF (reference sequence). This CDR3 has 15 residues. The CDR3 bases are TGTGCCACCAGCAGAACCGGGACTAGATATACCCAGAGGTTCTTC. This translates into CATSRTGTRYTQRFF. The full variable domain, in which reference TRBV15 and TRBJ2-1 provide the parts outside the CDR3, is DAMVIQNPRYQVTQFGKPVTLSCSQTLNHNVMYWYQQKSSQAPKLLFHYYDKDFNNEADTPDNFQSRRPNTSFCFLDIRSPGLGDTAMYLCATSRTGTRYTQRFFGPGTRLTVL.

The chain is built from TRBV9 and TRBJ1-3; D remains unclear. Deletions cut 4 bases from V and 4 bases from J, with 18 bases between. CDR1 is SGDLS and CDR2 is YYNGEE in the germline V gene. The CDR3 extends over 16 amino acids. This CDR3 reads CASSPRPVPNGNTIYF. The CDR3 DNA is TGTGCCAGCAGCCCCCGTCCGGTCCCGAACGGAAACACCATATATTTT.

The chain links TRBV29-1 to TRBJ1-3, with D perhaps matching TRBD1 (5 bases). This CDR3 region has 14 residues. Germline V gene lookup returns CDR1 SQVTM and CDR2 ANQGSEA. Trimming took 7 bases from V and 7 from J, leaving 20 bases between them. CDR3 nucleotide sequence: TGCAGCGCCGATTCGGCAACAGGAGGGAACACCATATATTTT. Protein sequence: CSADSATGGNTIYF. Together with reference TRBV29-1 and TRBJ1-3, the CDR3 gives the full variable domain: SAVISQKPSRDICQRGTSLTIQCQVDSQVTMMFWYRQQPGQSLTLIATANQGSEATYESGFVIDKFPISRPNLTFSTLTVSNMSPEDSSIYLCSADSATGGNTIYFGEGSWLTVV.

This clone was detected a few times. The rearrangement joins TRBV12-3 or TRBV12-4 to TRBJ1-2; no firm D call. The length of the CDR3 is 12 residues. Trimming removed 3 bases at V and 8 bases at J, with 10 bases between. The CDR3 DNA reads TGTGCCAGCAGTTTGGGCACCACCGGCTACACCTTC. Translated: CASSLGTTGYTF.

V and J are TRBV19 and TRBJ2-7; no clear D. V was pared by 6 bases and J by 4 bases, with 7 bases between. The CDR3 spans 11 residues. In germline, CDR1 is LNHDA, CDR2 SQIVND (reference sequence). The CDR3 DNA sequence: TGTGCCAGTAGCTCACTTTACGAGCAGTACTTC. Protein: CASSSLYEQYF.

The chain couples TRBV7-9 to TRBJ2-5; D possibly corresponds to TRBD2 (5 bases). V was shortened by 3 bases and J by 7 bases, with 15 bases between the two germline ends. The CDR3 loop spans 14 amino acids. In germline, CDR1 is SEHNR, CDR2 FQNEAQ (reference sequence). CDR3 protein: CASSFSAPAGTQYF. CDR3 coding DNA: TGTGCCAGCAGCTTTTCTGCCCCCGCGGGGACCCAGTACTTC.

CDR3 bases: TGTGCCAGCAGCCCGCAGGGACTAGCGGGGAGCACAGATACGCAGTATTTT. Amino acids: CASSPQGLAGSTDTQYF. The chain uses TRBV11-2 and TRBJ2-3; 13 nucleotides match TRBD2. CDR3 length: 17 residues. CDR1 is SGHAT and CDR2 is FQNNGV in the germline V gene. V shed 5 bases and J 0 bases; nucleotides not matched to a gene: 5.

The chain joins TRBV27 to TRBJ1-5, with 7 positions matching TRBD1. This CDR3 region has 13 residues. Germline V gene data show CDR1 as MNHEY and CDR2 as SMNVEV (reference sequence). J gave up 7 bases and V 6 bases, and 6 bases lay outside the gene matches. As DNA, the CDR3 is TGTGCCAGCAGGAGGGGGCCTAACCAGCCCCAGCATTTT. Its translation: CASRRGPNQPQHF.

For the CDR3, the DNA is TGTGCCAGCAGCTCAAGACTACCAGGCGCAACTAATGAAAAACTGTTTTTT. Its protein is CASSSRLPGATNEKLFF. This chain links TRBV7-9 with TRBJ1-4; D unresolved. Germline assignment: CDR1 SEHNR and CDR2 FQNEAQ (reference sequence). The CDR3 consists of 17 residues. Between the trimmed V and J ends, which lost 4 bases and 0 bases, there was a span of 15 bases.

This chain uses TRBV4-1 with TRBJ1-2; possible D gene TRBD1, 6 bases. Germline V CDR1 and CDR2: MGHRA, YSYEKL. There are 15 residues in the CDR3. The V gene lost 4 bases and the J gene lost 3 bases, with 15 bases spanning the gap. Written as DNA, the CDR3 is TGCGCCAGCAGCCGAAAGAGGGGACACCACTATGGCTACACCTTC. The encoded protein is CASSRKRGHHYGYTF.

V usage is TRBV21-1 and J usage is TRBJ1-6; the D call TRBD1 from the table was never checked on the DNA. TRBV21-1 is marked as a pseudogene. This CDR3 comprises 16 residues. In nucleotides, the CDR3 is TGTGCCAGCAGCAAAACGACAGCCTCCTATAATTCACCCCTCCACTTT. Its protein product is CASSKTTASYNSPLHF.

The chain employs TRBV5-1 and TRBJ2-1, with D perhaps TRBD1 (6 bases). The CDR3 has 13 amino acids. The V end lost 4 bases, the J end lost 4 bases, and 9 bases lay between the germline ends. CDR1 is SGHRS and CDR2 is YFSETQ in the germline V gene. CDR3 sequence reads: CASSVDSYNEQFF. CDR3 DNA sequence: TGCGCCAGCAGCGTGGACAGTTACAATGAGCAGTTCTTC.

This rearrangement joins TRBV27 to TRBJ1-1, with TRBD1 matching 7 bases. Germline lookup yields CDR1 MNHEY and CDR2 SMNVEV (reference sequence). The J segment lost 2 bases and the V segment lost 5 bases, leaving 11 bases of the junction unmatched. This CDR3 is 16 amino acids long. The CDR3 bases are TGTGCCAGCAGTGCAACAGGGGCCCTATTAAACACTGAAGCTTTCTTT. This encodes CASSATGALLNTEAFF.

The chain has TRBV19 and TRBJ1-1; unclear D gene. Germline V gene data show CDR1 as LNHDA and CDR2 as SQIVND (reference sequence). The V gene lost 6 bases and the J gene lost 5 bases, with 10 bases spanning the gap. CDR3 length equals 12 residues. The CDR3 DNA follows: TGTGCCAGTAGAGCCTCGGGGACTGAAGCTTTCTTT. Protein product: CASRASGTEAFF.

The rearrangement joins TRBV2 to TRBJ2-2; D is perhaps TRBD2 (7 bases). CDR3 length equals 14 residues. From germline, CDR1 is SNHLY and CDR2 FYNNEI. Trimming removed 4 bases at V and 4 bases at J, with 10 bases between. CDR3 nucleotides: TGTGCCAGCAGTGCGAGGGGGGGCACCGGGGAGCTGTTTTTT. It specifies CASSARGGTGELFF.

This clone was observed a few times. The V call is TRBV18, the J call TRBJ2-6; D is perhaps TRBD1 (6 bases). Germline-derived CDR1 and CDR2 are KGHSH and LQKENI. The CDR3 has 17 amino acids. V was clipped by 5 bases and J by 0 bases, with 14 bases between them. CDR3 sequence: CASSVGQLSSGANVLTF. The DNA of the CDR3 is TGTGCCAGCTCAGTAGGACAGTTGTCCTCTGGGGCCAACGTCCTGACTTTC.

The V call is TRBV5-1, the J call TRBJ1-1; tentative D call: TRBD1 (6 bases). Germline V gene sequence: CDR1 SGHRS, CDR2 YFSETQ. Trimming removed 4 bases at V and 6 bases at J, with 16 bases between. The CDR3 consists of 14 residues. DNA for the CDR3: TGCGCCAGCAGCGGCCTACAGGGAACAGCTGAAGCTTTCTTT. It encodes CASSGLQGTAEAFF.

The chain has TRBV29-1 and TRBJ2-7; 7 bases map to TRBD1. The germline V gene has CDR1 SQVTM and CDR2 ANQGSEA. This CDR3 contains 13 residues. V lost 3 bases to trimming and J lost 2 bases; unmatched junction nucleotides: 4. CDR3 region: CSVEDRRTYEQYF. CDR3 DNA: TGCAGCGTTGAGGACAGGCGAACCTACGAGCAGTACTTC.

The V and J genes are TRBV3-1 (or the pseudogene TRBV3-2) and TRBJ1-2; no reliable D call. V was shortened by 4 bases and J by 4 bases, with 13 bases between the two germline ends. CDR3 length equals 14 residues. Germline V gives CDR1 LGHDT, CDR2 YNNKEL (reference sequence). CDR3 sequence (DNA): TGTGCCAGCAGCCGGTCCCGGCGGCGCTATGGCTACACCTTC. Residues: CASSRSRRRYGYTF.

This clone occurred once. Here the CDR3 DNA reads TGTGCCAGCAGCCCCGGAAGCGGGACCAATGAGCAGTTCTTC. Translation gives CASSPGSGTNEQFF. The chain joins TRBV3-1 (or the pseudogene TRBV3-2) to TRBJ2-1; 7 positions match TRBD2. The CDR3 is 14 residues long. V gave up 4 bases and J gave up 6 bases; unmatched junction bases: 6. CDR1 and CDR2 from the germline V gene are LGHDT and YNNKEL (reference sequence).

V is TRBV21-1 and J is TRBJ1-6. TRBV21-1 is assigned pseudogene status. The CDR3 runs 14 residues. CDR3 loop: CASIGRGNNSPLHF. The CDR3 region has the DNA TGTGCCAGCATAGGGCGGGGGAATAATTCACCCCTCCACTTT.

The gene calls are TRBV27 and TRBJ2-7; tentatively, D is TRBD2 (7 bases). This CDR3 is built from 13 residues. From germline, CDR1 is MNHEY and CDR2 SMNVEV (reference sequence). Trimming pared 8 bases from V and 2 bases from J, leaving 13 bases between. CDR3 protein: CASASGGAYEQYF. The CDR3 DNA is TGTGCCAGCGCCTCGGGGGGCGCCTACGAGCAGTACTTC.